These 6 T cell receptor beta chains share one sample of origin, sequenced in a study of blood T cells in healthy people across ages. Primers used in a second PCR of about 7 to 11 cycles were a sample-barcoded 5' primer and a J-beta primer mix. From the 5' RACE reads, TCRdb called clonotypes with MiXCR, one entry per CDR3 protein. The sample has about 680,000 distinct CDR3 sequences; about 52% are singletons. The sequenced material came from blood. The receptor set was obtained from a woman aged 60-75 years in good health.

This clonotype was detected many times. The junction differs from germline at one of its ends, possibly a read error. The genes are TRBV5-1 and TRBJ2-7, with 7 bases identical to TRBD1. This CDR3 has 13 amino acids. Germline V gene data show CDR1 as SGHRS and CDR2 as YFSETQ. The CDR3 here is CASRLDRLYEQYF. Here the CDR3 DNA reads TGCGCCAGCAGATTGGACAGGCTCTACGAGCAGTACTTC.

The rearrangement links TRBV5-1 to TRBJ2-7; 10 bases are shared with TRBD1. The end of the DNA is better explained by TRBJ2-5, so the J call may be wrong. The CDR3 has 17 amino acids. The germline CDR1 and CDR2 sequences are SGHRS and YFSETQ. The CDR3: CASSLGGTGVPPETQYF. In DNA, the CDR3 is TGCGCCAGCAGCTTGGGGGGGACAGGGGTCCCCCCAGAGACCCAGTACTTC.

A remark on this clonotype: A much larger clone differs from this one at a single base, so this may be a read error. This sequence joins TRBV9 and TRBJ2-5, with TRBD2 identical over 7 bases. The germline CDR1 and CDR2 sequences are SGDLS and YYNGEE. Trimming took 4 bases from V and 4 from J; bases not matched to a gene: 10. The CDR3 loop spans 15 amino acids. CDR3: CASSLQRDYGETQYF. CDR3 DNA sequence: TGTGCCAGCAGCCTCCAACGGGACTATGGAGAGACCCAGTACTTC.

To note about this clonotype: An end of the junction differs from the germline gene, which may be a read error. The gene calls are TRBV20-1 and TRBJ2-7; D unresolved. CDR3 length: 13 residues. Germline V gene lookup returns CDR1 DFQATT and CDR2 SNEGSKA (reference sequence). In DNA, the CDR3 is TGCAGTGCCAGAGGTGCGAACGACTACGAGCAGTACTTC. It encodes CSARGANDYEQYF.

This clonotype was observed a handful of times. The V call is TRBV28, the J call TRBJ1-4; 7 positions match TRBD1. Trimming at V came to 5 bases and at J to 6 bases, leaving 6 bases not matched to a gene. The CDR3 contains 14 residues. Germline V gives CDR1 MDHEN, CDR2 SYDVKM. The DNA for the CDR3 is TGTGCCAGCAGTCCCGGGACAGCTCATGAAAAACTGTTTTTT. This translates into CASSPGTAHEKLFF.

This rearrangement joins TRBV4-3 to TRBJ2-3; TRBD2 matches 13 bases. CDR1 LGHNA and CDR2 YSLEER come from the germline V gene. The length of the CDR3 is 16 residues. After removal of 2 bases from V and 5 bases from J, the junction contained 4 bases not matched to a gene. The CDR3 nucleotides read TGCGCCAGCAGCCAACGGACTAGCGGGAGCGTAGATACGCAGTATTTT. Protein sequence: CASSQRTSGSVDTQYF.